This is a list of T cell receptor beta chains from one sample in a study of regulatory T cells in long-lasting Graves disease. MiXCR, applied by TCRdb to the multiplex PCR reads, yields one record per CDR3 protein. The repertoire holds roughly 500,000 distinct CDR3 sequences, 20% to 25% seen once, with approximately 6.4% in the top ten. This specimen was peripheral blood mononuclear cells (PBMCs), taken when the disease was refractory, from a patient treated with antithyroid drugs. The receptors derive from a female donor with Graves disease. Each CDR3 is given with its conserved first and last residue. Fields, in order: V gene, clone size, D gene, J gene, CDR3 DNA, CDR3 protein. A D gene is named only where the DNA matches it firmly. Expanded clones get a size class; other rows say once, few or many, or leave the size out.

V: TRBV2
size: few
D: TRBD1
J: TRBJ1-5
DNA: TGTGCCAGCAGTCTCCGGACAGGGGTTAACAATCAGCCCCAGCATTTT
CDR3: CASSLRTGVNNQPQHF

V: TRBV5-5
size: .
D: TRBD1
J: TRBJ2-7
DNA: TGTGCCAGCATTCCCGGGACAGGTGAGACCTACGAGCAGTACTTC
CDR3: CASIPGTGETYEQYF

V: TRBV6-2/TRBV6-3
size: .
D: .
J: TRBJ1-1
DNA: TGTGCCAGCAGTTACTCTAATGGGGGTCAGAACACTGAAGCTTTCTTT
CDR3: CASSYSNGGQNTEAFF

V: TRBV7-2
size: .
D: TRBD2
J: TRBJ2-2
DNA: TGTGCCAGCAGCCTTCACGCTAGCGGAAGATTCAGACTAAACACCGGGGAGCTGTTTTTT
CDR3: CASSLHASGRFRLNTGELFF

V: TRBV6-1
size: many
D: TRBD2
J: TRBJ2-5
DNA: TGTGCCAGCAGTCCCCTCGTGGGGACTAGCGAAGAGACCCAGTACTTC
CDR3: CASSPLVGTSEETQYF

V: TRBV27
size: .
D: .
J: TRBJ2-3
DNA: TGTGCCAGCAGTTTCTTGGACAATCTAGAAACAGATACGCAGTATTTT
CDR3: CASSFLDNLETDTQYF

V: TRBV19
size: once
D: TRBD1
J: TRBJ2-7
DNA: TGTGCCAGTACCGCCGGGACAGGGCGCTACGAGCAGTACTTC
CDR3: CASTAGTGRYEQYF

V: TRBV6-2/TRBV6-3
size: .
D: .
J: TRBJ1-1
DNA: TGTGCCAGCAGTCGTGATGTGGTGAACACTGAAGCTTTCTTT
CDR3: CASSRDVVNTEAFF

V: TRBV29-1
size: .
D: TRBD1
J: TRBJ2-2
DNA: TGCAGCGTTGAACGCCAGGGGGCGAGGAAGGGGGAGCTGTTTTTT
CDR3: CSVERQGARKGELFF

V: TRBV20-1
size: few
D: .
J: TRBJ2-7
DNA: TGCAGTGCTAGATCCATTAAAAGTTCCACCTACGAGCAGTACTTC
CDR3: CSARSIKSSTYEQYF

V: TRBV28
size: many
D: .
J: TRBJ1-2
DNA: TGTGCCAGCAGATTGGGGGGGGGCTTGGACTATGGCTACACCTTC
CDR3: CASRLGGGLDYGYTF

V: TRBV6-1
size: many
D: .
J: TRBJ1-4
DNA: TGTGCCAGCAGGCTACCTACTCATGAAAAACTGTTTTTT
CDR3: CASRLPTHEKLFF

V: TRBV12-3/TRBV12-4
size: many
D: .
J: TRBJ2-2
DNA: TGTGCCAGCAGAGTCCAAACCGGGGAGCTGTTTTTT
CDR3: CASRVQTGELFF